The rows below give T cell receptor beta chains drawn from one sample of a study of radiotherapy plus CTLA-4 blockade in lung cancer. Libraries were prepared by immunoSEQ multiplex PCR; TCRdb keeps only in-frame clonotypes and omits some of them. The table shows tens of thousands of clones, with about four fifths occurring only once. The sample was peripheral blood, taken from a patient treated with radiotherapy plus ipilimumab. The receptor set was obtained from a human donor with non-small cell lung cancer who had stable disease on radiotherapy plus ipilimumab. CDR3s include the opening cysteine and the closing phenylalanine or tryptophan. The D gene is left open where the match is weak.

J gene: TRBJ2-1
V gene: TRBV5-1
D gene: -
CDR3 protein: CASSSGAPYNEQFF

J gene: TRBJ2-7
V gene: TRBV7-2
D gene: -
CDR3 protein: CASSLALNSYEQYF

J gene: TRBJ1-2
V gene: TRBV6-9
D gene: TRBD1
CDR3 protein: CASSSTGGRGYGYTF

J gene: TRBJ2-7
V gene: TRBV6-1
D gene: TRBD1
CDR3 protein: CASSDGPGQTYEQYF

J gene: TRBJ1-2
V gene: TRBV28
D gene: TRBD1
CDR3 protein: CASSLGATGGRNHGYTF

J gene: TRBJ1-2
V gene: TRBV23-1
D gene: -
CDR3 protein: CASSHLLGGPNGYTF

J gene: TRBJ2-7
V gene: TRBV28
D gene: TRBD1
CDR3 protein: CASSVSGTGEGEQYF

J gene: TRBJ2-3
V gene: TRBV2
D gene: TRBD2
CDR3 protein: CASGRAGGGDTQYF

J gene: TRBJ2-2
V gene: TRBV7-2
D gene: -
CDR3 protein: CASSFKGRDTGELFF

J gene: TRBJ2-2
V gene: TRBV7-8
D gene: TRBD1
CDR3 protein: CASSYRTGGIANTGELFF

J gene: TRBJ2-5
V gene: TRBV10-2
D gene: TRBD2
CDR3 protein: CASKGTRGQETQYF

J gene: TRBJ2-1
V gene: TRBV5-1
D gene: -
CDR3 protein: CASSLLGANEQFF